This T cell receptor beta chain was sequenced in a study of blood T cells in healthy people across ages. Germline V gene sequence: CDR1 KGHSH, CDR2 LQKENI. The CDR3 extends over 15 amino acids. It was with a sample-barcoded 5' primer and a J-beta primer mix that a second PCR of roughly 7 to 12 cycles was run. TCRdb passed the 5' RACE reads through MiXCR, listing each CDR3 protein once. The sample holds around 1,000,000 distinct CDR3 sequences, roughly 24% seen once. In its sample, this clonotype was seen a few times. Separately, the same data were catalogued under a study of T cells of mothers and their children. From that study: Sequencing got over 8 million TCR beta CDR3 reads from each mother and some 3 million from each child.

The clonotype was recovered from a girl aged 2 to 9 in good health. The V call is TRBV18, the J call TRBJ2-5; a possible D gene is TRBD2 (5 bases). The end of the DNA aligns better with TRBJ2-1, so the J call may be wrong. The sequenced material came from blood. CDR3 sequence: CASSPKEAIYTGQFF. CDR3 nucleotide sequence: TGTGCCAGCTCACCCAAGGAGGCGATTTACACTGGGCAGTTCTTC.